The 24 T cell receptor beta chains below were found in one sample sequenced in a study of blood T cell repertoires in COVID-19. Sequencing used immunoSEQ multiplex PCR; TCRdb keeps in-frame clones, though not all of them. In the table there are under 250,000 clones, more than 70% of which are singletons. The specimen was peripheral blood. The source of these receptors is a man aged 35 to 55 with active or convalescent COVID-19.

This chain connects TRBV30 to TRBJ2-3; 7 positions agree with TRBD2. Germline CDR1 is GTSNPN and CDR2 is SVGIG (reference sequence). The CDR3 has 14 amino acids. The CDR3 DNA reads TGTGCAATGGACGGGGCGGGGGGCACAGATACGCAGTATTTT. Residues: CAMDGAGGTDTQYF. Complete variable domain (other parts from reference TRBV30 and TRBJ2-3): SQTIHQWPATLVQPVGSPLSLECTVEGTSNPNLYWYRQAAGRGLQLLFYSVGIGQISSEVPQNLSASRPQDRQFILSSKKLLLSDSGFYLCAMDGAGGTDTQYFGPGTRLTVL.

In its sample, this clone was seen once. The chain couples TRBV29-1 to TRBJ1-1, with a possible D match to TRBD1 (5 bases). Looked up from germline, CDR1 is SQVTM and CDR2 is ANQGSEA. Trimming removed 5 bases at V and 0 bases at J, with 10 bases between. There are 13 residues in the CDR3. In nucleotides, the CDR3 is TGCAGCGTTAAACAGGACATGAACACTGAAGCTTTCTTT. Amino acid sequence: CSVKQDMNTEAFF.

The V call is TRBV5-1, the J call TRBJ2-1; TRBD1 matches 10 bases. In germline, CDR1 is SGHRS, CDR2 YFSETQ. This CDR3 contains 15 residues. Germline trimming cut 4 bases from V and 4 bases from J; bases unmatched to any gene: 5. For the CDR3, the DNA is TGCGCCAGCAGCCCCGACAGGGGGCAATACAATGAGCAGTTCTTC. Translating gives CASSPDRGQYNEQFF.

CDR3 in DNA: TGTGCCAGCAGCCAAGCGGCCGGGATCGGCGCCGGGGAGCTGTTTTTT. Amino acids: CASSQAAGIGAGELFF. The V call is TRBV3-1 (or the pseudogene TRBV3-2), the J call TRBJ2-2; a weak D match, TRBD2 (5 bases). This CDR3 is built from 16 residues. The V gene's germline CDR1 is LGHDT and CDR2 YNNKEL (reference sequence). V was clipped by 1 base and J by 6 bases, with 15 bases between them.

The V and J genes are TRBV28 and TRBJ1-2, with a tentative D call TRBD1 (6 bases). This CDR3 has 16 residues. CDR1 and CDR2 (germline): MDHEN, SYDVKM. Trimming took off 5 bases at V and 1 base at J, with 17 bases between the two ends. The chain's CDR3 is CASSPTGQGFNYGYTF. For the CDR3, the DNA is TGTGCCAGCAGTCCAACAGGGCAAGGGTTTAACTATGGCTACACCTTC.

The chain recombines TRBV30 with TRBJ2-1; D is possibly TRBD1 (5 bases). V lost 0 bases to trimming and J lost 7 bases, with 16 bases between them. CDR3 length: 15 residues. Per the germline V gene, CDR1 is GTSNPN and CDR2 is SVGIG (reference sequence). Written as DNA, the CDR3 is TGTGCCTGGAGTGTGTCAGGGTTCGCCGGAAATGAGCAGTTCTTC. Its protein product is CAWSVSGFAGNEQFF.

This rearrangement joins TRBV19 to TRBJ2-7; the D gene is possibly TRBD2 (6 bases). This CDR3 is built from 14 residues. The germline V gene has CDR1 LNHDA and CDR2 SQIVND (reference sequence). V lost 3 bases and J lost 3, with 12 bases in between. The CDR3 here is CASSMWGDGYEQYF. The CDR3 DNA reads TGTGCCAGTAGTATGTGGGGGGACGGCTACGAGCAGTACTTC.

The rearrangement joins TRBV7-2 to TRBJ1-6; D gene uncertain. The CDR3 sequence is 12 residues long. V lost 5 bases to trimming and J lost 5 bases, with 4 bases between them. CDR1 and CDR2 from the germline V gene are SGHTA and FQGNSA. The CDR3 nucleotides read TGTGCCAGCAGCCCAGATAATTCACCCCTCCACTTT. Translation gives CASSPDNSPLHF.

The rearrangement links TRBV19 to TRBJ1-3; D perhaps matches TRBD1 (6 bases). Germline loops: CDR1 LNHDA, CDR2 SQIVND (reference sequence). The CDR3 consists of 14 residues. The ends were cut back, 9 bases at V and 0 bases at J, with 12 bases in the middle. CDR3 nucleotides: TGTGCCAGCCAGACAGGTCCCTCTGGAAACACCATATATTTT. As protein: CASQTGPSGNTIYF. The full variable domain, rest sourced from reference TRBV19 and TRBJ1-3, is DGGITQSPKYLFRKEGQNVTLSCEQNLNHDAMYWYRQDPGQGLRLIYYSQIVNDFQKGDIAEGYSVSREKKESFPLTVTSAQKNPTAFYLCASQTGPSGNTIYFGEGSWLTVV.

J is TRBJ1-1 and V is TRBV7-9; maybe TRBD1 (6 bases). V was clipped by 4 bases and J by 4 bases, with 13 bases between them. The CDR3 consists of 14 residues. Germline lookup yields CDR1 SEHNR and CDR2 FQNEAQ (reference sequence). CDR3 in amino acids: CASSSWGQLTEAFF. In DNA, the CDR3 is TGTGCCAGCAGCTCGTGGGGACAACTCACTGAAGCTTTCTTT.

This rearrangement joins TRBV6-5 to TRBJ1-2, with 8 bases identical to TRBD1. Trimming took 7 bases from V and 3 from J; bases not matched to a gene: 10. Germline V gene data show CDR1 as MNHEY and CDR2 as SVGAGI. This CDR3 comprises 15 residues. CDR3 sequence (DNA): TGTGCCAGCACTCGTGCAGGGGGCATGGACTATGGCTACACCTTC. Translated, it gives CASTRAGGMDYGYTF.

This chain uses TRBV5-6 with TRBJ1-1, with TRBD1 identical over 9 bases. The CDR3 is made up of 16 amino acids. The germline V gene encodes CDR1 SGHDT and CDR2 YYEEEE. V lost 3 bases and J lost 11; bases outside the gene matches: 17. CDR3 sequence reads: CASSSGSRTGDFGAFF. Written as DNA, the CDR3 is TGTGCCAGCAGCTCCGGATCCAGGACAGGGGATTTCGGGGCTTTCTTT.

Comment on this clone: The same CDR3 also results from other DNA sequences found in this sample. The chain is built from TRBV11-2 and TRBJ1-1; the match to TRBD1 covers 8 bases. Trimming cost V 3 bases and J 3 bases; bases outside gene matches: 3. The CDR3 is made up of 14 amino acids. Germline CDR1 is SGHAT and CDR2 is FQNNGV. Here the CDR3 reads CASSFGQGHTEAFF. Written as DNA, the CDR3 is TGTGCCAGCAGCTTCGGACAGGGCCACACTGAAGCTTTCTTT.

This rearrangement joins TRBV7-2 to TRBJ2-4; TRBD2 matches 15 bases. The CDR3 totals 16 residues. The germline V gene encodes CDR1 SGHTA and CDR2 FQGNSA. The ends lost 5 bases at V and 9 bases at J; junction bases unmatched: 8. For the CDR3, the DNA is TGTGCCAGCAGCCGGACTAGCGGGGGGGCTTGGAGCATTCAGTACTTC. Its translation is CASSRTSGGAWSIQYF.

CDR3 protein: CASSESLMLGEQFF. The CDR3 region has the DNA TGTGCCAGCAGTGAATCACTAATGCTGGGTGAGCAGTTCTTC. The chain combines TRBV6-1 with TRBJ2-1; D is unclear. V lost 2 bases and J 9 bases, leaving 14 bases between the germline ends. Germline CDR1 and CDR2: MNHNS and SASEGT. This CDR3 is built from 14 residues.

The genes are TRBV7-8 and TRBJ1-3; no reliable D call. The CDR3 is 14 amino acids. The germline V gene encodes CDR1 SGHVS and CDR2 FQNEAQ. V was clipped by 1 base and J by 0 bases, with 4 bases between them. The chain's CDR3 is CASSLGDSGNTIYF. DNA for the CDR3: TGTGCCAGCAGCTTAGGAGACTCTGGAAACACCATATATTTT.

The rearrangement uses TRBV29-1 and TRBJ1-4; tentative D call: TRBD1 (5 bases). CDR3 size: 13 residues. Germline CDR1 reads SQVTM; CDR2 reads ANQGSEA. CDR3 protein: CTAKQATNEKLFF. CDR3 nucleotides: TGCACCGCTAAACAGGCAACTAATGAAAAACTGTTTTTT.

The genes are TRBV19 and TRBJ2-7; maybe TRBD2 (5 bases). Trimming left V 3 bases short and J 5 bases short, with 14 bases between. The CDR3 totals 14 residues. Germline V gene data show CDR1 as LNHDA and CDR2 as SQIVND (reference sequence). As DNA, the CDR3 is TGTGCCAGTAGTATGGCCGGGATCCCGAACGAGCAGTACTTC. Protein sequence: CASSMAGIPNEQYF. Complete variable domain (other parts from reference TRBV19 and TRBJ2-7): DGGITQSPKYLFRKEGQNVTLSCEQNLNHDAMYWYRQDPGQGLRLIYYSQIVNDFQKGDIAEGYSVSREKKESFPLTVTSAQKNPTAFYLCASSMAGIPNEQYFGPGTRLTVT.

This clone was seen a few times. The rearrangement uses TRBV12-3 or TRBV12-4 and TRBJ1-2; D is unresolved. The CDR3 totals 13 residues. The ends were cut back, 9 bases at V and 2 bases at J, with 13 bases in the middle. CDR3 amino acids: CASRDNVNYGYTF. CDR3 DNA sequence: TGTGCCAGTCGCGACAATGTGAACTATGGCTACACCTTC.

V gene TRBV19 combines with J gene TRBJ1-2; 7 bases are shared with TRBD1. V shed 5 bases and J 4 bases; nucleotides not matched to a gene: 4. In germline, CDR1 is LNHDA, CDR2 SQIVND (reference sequence). This CDR3 contains 13 residues. The CDR3 DNA is TGTGCCAGTAGTTCTACAGGGGCCTATGGCTACACCTTC. It translates to CASSSTGAYGYTF.

The rearrangement uses TRBV11-3 and TRBJ1-1, with D perhaps matching TRBD1 (6 bases). Trimming took 3 bases from V and 7 from J, leaving 12 bases between them. Germline CDR1 is SGHNT and CDR2 is YENEEA. The CDR3 is 13 amino acids. CDR3 sequence reads: CASSFHEGVEAFF. CDR3 bases: TGTGCCAGCAGCTTCCATGAGGGGGTTGAAGCTTTCTTT.

The V and J genes are TRBV28 and TRBJ1-1; D uncertain. This CDR3 comprises 14 residues. With 4 bases removed from V and 10 bases from J, the gap between germline ends came to 19 bases. Per germline, CDR1 MDHEN and CDR2 SYDVKM. The CDR3 DNA is TGTGCCAGCAGTTCCCCCTCGGCCCTTGGAGGAGCTTTCTTT. Amino acid sequence: CASSSPSALGGAFF. Full variable domain (missing parts from reference TRBV28 and TRBJ1-1): DVKVTQSSRYLVKRTGEKVFLECVQDMDHENMFWYRQDPGLGLRLIYFSYDVKMKEKGDIPEGYSVSREKKERFSLILESASTNQTSMYLCASSSPSALGGAFFGQGTRLTVV.

This chain connects TRBV6-5 to TRBJ2-7, with TRBD2 identical over 11 bases. Trimming took 6 bases from V and 4 from J; bases not matched to a gene: 8. CDR1 and CDR2 (germline): MNHEY, SVGAGI. This CDR3 region has 15 residues. CDR3 loop: CASRTLAGVLYEQYF. CDR3 in DNA: TGTGCCAGCAGAACACTAGCGGGAGTACTATACGAGCAGTACTTC.

In this sample, this clone turned up once. The V gene is TRBV30, the J gene TRBJ1-5; 7 nucleotides match TRBD1. The V gene end was trimmed by 2 bases and the J gene end by 1 base; junction bases not matched to a gene: 5. Germline CDR1 is GTSNPN and CDR2 is SVGIG (reference sequence). There are 15 residues in the CDR3. The CDR3 here is CAWSRGGGSNQPQHF. The CDR3 DNA reads TGTGCCTGGAGTAGAGGGGGCGGAAGCAATCAGCCCCAGCATTTT.